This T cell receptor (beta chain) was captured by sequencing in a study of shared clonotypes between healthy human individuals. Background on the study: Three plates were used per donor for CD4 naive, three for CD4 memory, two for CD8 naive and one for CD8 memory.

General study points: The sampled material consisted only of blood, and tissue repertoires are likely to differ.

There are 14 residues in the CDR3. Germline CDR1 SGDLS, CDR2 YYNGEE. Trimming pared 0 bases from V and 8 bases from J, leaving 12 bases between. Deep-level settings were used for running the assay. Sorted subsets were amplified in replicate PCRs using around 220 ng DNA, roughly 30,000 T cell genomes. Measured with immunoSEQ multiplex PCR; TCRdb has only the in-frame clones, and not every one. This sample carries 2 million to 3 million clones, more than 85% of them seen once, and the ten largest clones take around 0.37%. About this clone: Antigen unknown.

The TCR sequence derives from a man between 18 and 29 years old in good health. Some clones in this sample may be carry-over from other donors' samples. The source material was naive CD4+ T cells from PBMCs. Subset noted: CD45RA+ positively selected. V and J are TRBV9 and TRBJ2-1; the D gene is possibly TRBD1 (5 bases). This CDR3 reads CASSVDKGQDEQFF. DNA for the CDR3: TGTGCCAGCAGCGTAGATAAGGGGCAGGATGAGCAGTTCTTC.